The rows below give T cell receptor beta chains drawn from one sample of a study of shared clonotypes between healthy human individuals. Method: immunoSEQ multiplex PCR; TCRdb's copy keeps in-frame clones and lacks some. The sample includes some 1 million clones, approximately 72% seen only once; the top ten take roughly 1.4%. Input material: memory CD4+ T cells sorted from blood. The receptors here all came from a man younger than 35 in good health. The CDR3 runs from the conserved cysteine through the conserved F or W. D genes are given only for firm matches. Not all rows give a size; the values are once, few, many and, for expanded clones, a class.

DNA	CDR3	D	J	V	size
TGTGCCAGACCGGGACAGGGGTTGAGGAACACTGAAGCTTTCTTT	CARPGQGLRNTEAFF	-	TRBJ1-1	TRBV21-1	-
TGTGCCAGTAGTATTGCCCTCCATAGCAATCAGCCCCAGCATTTT	CASSIALHSNQPQHF	-	TRBJ1-5	TRBV19	-
TGCGCCAGCAGCCCGGGTGGGGTCGGGCAGCCCCAGCATTTT	CASSPGGVGQPQHF	-	TRBJ1-5	TRBV5-1	-
TGTGCCAGAGGACTTACAGGGGGCACTGAAGCTTTCTTT	CARGLTGGTEAFF	TRBD1	TRBJ1-1	TRBV2	-
TGTGCCAGTAGTATAGTACAGGGTGTCGCCGGGGAGCTGTTTTTT	CASSIVQGVAGELFF	-	TRBJ2-2	TRBV19	-
TGTGCCAGCAGCAATAAGCCTAAGTATTGGGGCAATCAGCCCCAGCATTTT	CASSNKPKYWGNQPQHF	-	TRBJ1-5	TRBV21-1	once
TGTGCCAGTAGTTTAATGGACAGGGCGGGGACTGAAGCTTTCTTT	CASSLMDRAGTEAFF	TRBD1	TRBJ1-1	TRBV19	-
TGTGCCAGCAGCTTGCGGGAGGGATACGAGCAGTACTTC	CASSLREGYEQYF	TRBD2	TRBJ2-7	TRBV7-2	many
TGTGCCAGCAGAACCGGGACAGGAGGTAGTAACTATGGCTACACCTTC	CASRTGTGGSNYGYTF	TRBD1	TRBJ1-2	TRBV28	few
TGTGCCAGCCAACCCTCACAGGGGATCGGGGGCTACACCTTC	CASQPSQGIGGYTF	TRBD1	TRBJ1-2	TRBV6-1	-
TGCAGCGGAGGGGAGATGCAAGAGACCCAGTACTTC	CSGGEMQETQYF	-	TRBJ2-5	TRBV29-1	few
TGTGCCTGGAGTGTCCGGCCGGGACAGACCTACGAGCAGTACTTC	CAWSVRPGQTYEQYF	TRBD1	TRBJ2-7	TRBV30	few
TGCGCAGTGCCAGCGGGTAAAGGAGGGGGCGATCAGCCCCAGCATTTT	CAVPAGKGGGDQPQHF	TRBD1	TRBJ1-5	TRBV28	few
TGCAGCGTTGGTCACGGACAGGCGGGCTACACCTTC	CSVGHGQAGYTF	TRBD1	TRBJ1-2	TRBV29-1	-
TGCGCCAGCAGCTTGGGAGCGGGGGAGTACAATGAGCAGTTCTTC	CASSLGAGEYNEQFF	TRBD2	TRBJ2-1	TRBV5-1	-
TGTGCCAGCTCACCGACGGGACAGCCAACCTATGGCTACACCTTC	CASSPTGQPTYGYTF	TRBD1	TRBJ1-2	TRBV18	-
TGTGCCAGCTCACCAGACAGGAGCTCCTACGAGCAGTACTTC	CASSPDRSSYEQYF	-	TRBJ2-7	TRBV18	-
TGTGCCAGCAGTGAACTCCCCGGAACGGAGCAGTACTTC	CASSELPGTEQYF	-	TRBJ2-7	TRBV6-1	-
TGTGCTAGTGGTCCACCGGGACTAGCGGGATTCACCGGGGAGCTGTTTTTT	CASGPPGLAGFTGELFF	TRBD2	TRBJ2-2	TRBV12-5	few
TGTGCCAGCAGTGTGGGGGTAGCTAACTATGGCTACACCTTC	CASSVGVANYGYTF	-	TRBJ1-2	TRBV2	many
TGTGCCAGCAGCCAGACCCCGAACACTGAAGCTTTCTTT	CASSQTPNTEAFF	-	TRBJ1-1	TRBV5-6	-
TGTGCCAGCTCACCAGTGACAGGGGACACCGGGGAGCTGTTTTTT	CASSPVTGDTGELFF	TRBD1	TRBJ2-2	TRBV18	few
TGTGCCAGCAGTACCGACCGGACATGGTCACCCCTCCACTTT	CASSTDRTWSPLHF	-	TRBJ1-6	TRBV2	few
TGTGCCAGCAGCTTAGCTCTTATCAATGAGCAGTTCTTC	CASSLALINEQFF	-	TRBJ2-1	TRBV13	-
TGTGCCAGCCTCCGTTGGGTTGAAGCTTTCTTT	CASLRWVEAFF	-	TRBJ1-1	TRBV19	few
TGTGCCACAACAGGGACTAGCTCCTACGAGCAGTACTTC	CATTGTSSYEQYF	TRBD2	TRBJ2-7	TRBV7-9	-
TGCGCCAGCAGCGCGGACACAGGGGCTGGAAACACCATATATTTT	CASSADTGAGNTIYF	TRBD1	TRBJ1-3	TRBV5-1	-
TGCGCCAGCAGCTACTCCCAGGGGGGAGTATCCTATAATTCACCCCTCCACTTT	CASSYSQGGVSYNSPLHF	TRBD1	TRBJ1-6	TRBV5-1	-
TGTGCCAGCAGCTTACTTCGTGGACAGGGGACTAATGAAAAACTGTTTTTT	CASSLLRGQGTNEKLFF	TRBD1	TRBJ1-4	TRBV7-2	-
TGTGCCAGCAGCTTGGGGGCGAGGTCAACTTACACTGAAGCTTTCTTT	CASSLGARSTYTEAFF	-	TRBJ1-1	TRBV5-6	-
TGTGCCAGCAGCCTCAAGGGGGGAGTTGAAGCTTTCTTT	CASSLKGGVEAFF	-	TRBJ1-1	TRBV7-2	few
TGTGCCAGCAGTTCTCGGGGGGTTCCCCAGAACTATGGCTACACCTTC	CASSSRGVPQNYGYTF	-	TRBJ1-2	TRBV28	-
TGTGCCACCATAGCGGGGGACGCAACTAATGAAAAACTGTTTTTT	CATIAGDATNEKLFF	-	TRBJ1-4	TRBV6-1	-
TGCGCCAGCAGCTTGGAAGGGAGTTACGAGCAGTACTTC	CASSLEGSYEQYF	-	TRBJ2-7	TRBV5-1	few
TGCGCCAGCAGCTTGGATGGGTATCCTCAGCCCCAGCATTTT	CASSLDGYPQPQHF	-	TRBJ1-5	TRBV5-1	few
TGTGCCAGCAGCTTAGATGTGTCGAGGCAGAACATTCAGTACTTC	CASSLDVSRQNIQYF	-	TRBJ2-4	TRBV11-2	-
TGTGCCAGCAATAGAGGGTACGAGCAGTACTTC	CASNRGYEQYF	-	TRBJ2-7	TRBV7-8	once
TGCGCCAGCAGCGGGTGGAACTCCCACAATGAGCAGTTCTTC	CASSGWNSHNEQFF	-	TRBJ2-1	TRBV5-1	-
TGCGCCAGCAGCTTGAGTAGCGGGAGTTCGGGCACCGGGGAGCTGTTTTTT	CASSLSSGSSGTGELFF	TRBD2	TRBJ2-2	TRBV5-1	-
TGTGCCAGCAGCCGAAATATACAGGACCGAGAAAAACTGTTTTTT	CASSRNIQDREKLFF	-	TRBJ1-4	TRBV14	-
TGTGCCAGCAGCTTAGTCGGGTTGGAAAAACTGTTTTTT	CASSLVGLEKLFF	-	TRBJ1-4	TRBV7-9	-
TGTGCTAGCAGCTCCCTAACCGGGGAGCTGTTTTTT	CASSSLTGELFF	-	TRBJ2-2	TRBV7-7	-
TGTGCCAGCAGTCCGGGGACAGGGAGGTCCCAGTACTTC	CASSPGTGRSQYF	TRBD1	TRBJ2-5	TRBV6-5	-
TGTGCCAGAGACAGGGGGCGCCCAGGCACCGGGGAGCTGTTTTTT	CARDRGRPGTGELFF	TRBD1	TRBJ2-2	TRBV28	-
TGTGCCAGCACACGGGACAGGGCCAGTCCCTACGAGCAGTACTTC	CASTRDRASPYEQYF	TRBD1	TRBJ2-7	TRBV19	once